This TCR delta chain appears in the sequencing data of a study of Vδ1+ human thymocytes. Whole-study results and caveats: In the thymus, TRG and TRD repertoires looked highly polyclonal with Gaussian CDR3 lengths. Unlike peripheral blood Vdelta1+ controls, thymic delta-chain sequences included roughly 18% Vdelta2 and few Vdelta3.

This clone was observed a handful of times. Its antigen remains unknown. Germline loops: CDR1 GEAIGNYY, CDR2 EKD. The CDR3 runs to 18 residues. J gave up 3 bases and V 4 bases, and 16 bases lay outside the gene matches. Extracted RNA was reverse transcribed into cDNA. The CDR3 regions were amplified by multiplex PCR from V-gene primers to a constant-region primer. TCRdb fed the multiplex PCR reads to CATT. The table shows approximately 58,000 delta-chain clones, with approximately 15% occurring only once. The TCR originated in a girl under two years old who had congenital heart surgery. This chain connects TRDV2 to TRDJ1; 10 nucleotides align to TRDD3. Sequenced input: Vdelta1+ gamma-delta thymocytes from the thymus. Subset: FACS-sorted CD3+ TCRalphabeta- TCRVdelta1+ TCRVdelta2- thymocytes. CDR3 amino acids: CACETPGRGDTRSDKLIF. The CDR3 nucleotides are TGTGCCTGTGAGACTCCCGGGAGGGGGGATACGCGCTCCGATAAACTCATCTTT.